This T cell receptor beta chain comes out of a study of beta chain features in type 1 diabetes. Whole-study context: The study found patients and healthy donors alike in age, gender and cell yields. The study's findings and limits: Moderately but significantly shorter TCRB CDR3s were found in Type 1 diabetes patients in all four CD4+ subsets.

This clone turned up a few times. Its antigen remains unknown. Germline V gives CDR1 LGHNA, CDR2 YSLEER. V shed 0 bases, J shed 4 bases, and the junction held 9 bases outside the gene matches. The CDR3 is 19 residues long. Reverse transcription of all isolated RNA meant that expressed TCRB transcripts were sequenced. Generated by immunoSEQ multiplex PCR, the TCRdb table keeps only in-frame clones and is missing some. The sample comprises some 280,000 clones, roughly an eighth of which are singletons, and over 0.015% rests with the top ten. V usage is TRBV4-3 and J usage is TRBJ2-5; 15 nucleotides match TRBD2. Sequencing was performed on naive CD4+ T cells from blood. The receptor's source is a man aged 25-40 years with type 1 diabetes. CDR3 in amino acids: CASSQDAGLAGGGRETQYF. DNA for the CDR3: TGCGCCAGCAGCCAAGATGCGGGACTAGCGGGAGGAGGGAGAGAGACCCAGTACTTC.